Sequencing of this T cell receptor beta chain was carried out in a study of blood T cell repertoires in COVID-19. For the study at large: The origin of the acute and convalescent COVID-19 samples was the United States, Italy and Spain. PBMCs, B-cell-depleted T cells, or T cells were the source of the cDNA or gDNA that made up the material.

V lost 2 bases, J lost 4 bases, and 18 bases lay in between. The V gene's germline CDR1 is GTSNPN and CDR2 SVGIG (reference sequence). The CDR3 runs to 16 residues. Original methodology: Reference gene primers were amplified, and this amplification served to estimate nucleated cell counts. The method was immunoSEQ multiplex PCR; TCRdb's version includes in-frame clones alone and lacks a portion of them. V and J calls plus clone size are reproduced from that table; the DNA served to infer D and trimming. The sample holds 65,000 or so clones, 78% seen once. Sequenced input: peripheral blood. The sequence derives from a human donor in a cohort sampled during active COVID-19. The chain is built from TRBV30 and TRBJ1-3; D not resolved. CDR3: CAWSPPTPSAGNTIYF. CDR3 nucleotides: TGTGCCTGGAGTCCCCCGACACCGTCTGCAGGAAACACCATATATTTT.